Shown below are 21 T cell receptor beta chains from a single sample sequenced in a study of T-cell memory formation after mild COVID-19. TCRdb re-analysed the 5' RACE reads in MiXCR, keeping a single row per CDR3 protein. The table has about 560,000 distinct CDR3 sequences, about a sixth seen once. The sample was PBMCs or a T cell subset sorted from them (not recorded which). Receptors were obtained from an adult woman who had mild COVID-19 (a few samples of this study predate the infection). Cell type and time point are not known.

J is TRBJ1-2 and V is TRBV6-4, with D perhaps TRBD1 (6 bases). This CDR3 region has 14 residues. The germline V and J ends were trimmed by 6 bases and 4 bases, with 15 bases remaining between them. CDR1 and CDR2 (germline): MRHNA, SNTAGT. The chain's CDR3 is CASSPWGGGYGYTF. Written as DNA, the CDR3 is TGTGCCAGCAGCCCCTGGGGGGGCGGCTATGGCTACACCTTC.

The V gene is TRBV4-3, the J gene TRBJ2-1; 10 positions match TRBD2. V shed 5 bases, J shed 2 bases, and the junction held 6 bases outside the gene matches. CDR3 length: 16 amino acids. The germline V gene encodes CDR1 LGHNA and CDR2 YSLEER. CDR3 DNA: TGCGCCAGCAGCTCCTACCTAGCGGGAGCCTACAATGAGCAGTTCTTC. This gives the protein CASSSYLAGAYNEQFF.

This clonotype was seen a handful of times. The chain recombines TRBV4-3 with TRBJ2-3; 8 bases map to TRBD1. Looked up from germline, CDR1 is LGHNA and CDR2 is YSLEER. The CDR3 contains 15 residues. Trimming took 4 bases from V and 0 from J; bases not matched to a gene: 3. In nucleotides, the CDR3 is TGCGCCAGCAGCCGAAGGACAGGGAGCACAGATACGCAGTATTTT. Translated: CASSRRTGSTDTQYF.

This clonotype was picked up a small number of times. The chain uses TRBV7-2 and TRBJ1-5, with 7 bases fitting TRBD1. After removal of 5 bases from V and 3 bases from J, the junction contained 10 bases not matched to a gene. Germline V CDR1 and CDR2: SGHTA, FQGNSA. The CDR3 loop spans 16 amino acids. The CDR3 spells CASSRRTGSLNQPQHF. CDR3 DNA: TGTGCCAGCAGCCGAAGGACAGGTTCTCTCAATCAGCCCCAGCATTTT.

This clonotype was seen repeatedly, ten times or more. The chain joins TRBV10-3 to TRBJ2-7; the match to TRBD2 covers 12 bases. Germline-derived CDR1 and CDR2 are ENHRY and SYGVKD. V gave up 6 bases and J gave up 4 bases; unmatched junction bases: 4. This CDR3 contains 14 residues. The CDR3 protein is CAISPGTSGYEQYF. The CDR3 DNA sequence: TGTGCCATCAGCCCCGGGACTAGCGGGTACGAGCAGTACTTC.

A few counts support this clonotype. The rearrangement joins TRBV19 to TRBJ1-1; perhaps TRBD1 as D (6 bases). Trimming pared 5 bases from V and 5 bases from J, leaving 18 bases between. Germline CDR1 LNHDA, CDR2 SQIVND (reference sequence). There are 15 residues in the CDR3. This CDR3 is CASSLDSAGRTEAFF. The DNA of the CDR3 is TGTGCCAGTAGTCTGGACAGCGCGGGTCGAACTGAAGCTTTCTTT.

The table lists this clonotype with a few counts. The chain recombines TRBV5-1 with TRBJ2-7; D is ambiguous. The CDR3 loop spans 12 amino acids. V gave up 4 bases and J gave up 3 bases, with 8 bases separating them. Germline V gene sequence: CDR1 SGHRS, CDR2 YFSETQ. The DNA for the CDR3 is TGCGCCAGCAGCAACGGGTTCTACGAGCAGTACTTC. It encodes CASSNGFYEQYF.

The chain employs TRBV5-1 and TRBJ2-2; 13 bases agree with TRBD2. The CDR3 covers 16 residues. Germline V gives CDR1 SGHRS, CDR2 YFSETQ. Losses at the gene ends were 3 bases for V and 7 bases for J; bases not matched to a gene: 6. The CDR3 DNA sequence: TGCGCCAGCAGCTACGGACTAGCGGGAGTGGTCGGGGAGCTGTTTTTT. Protein: CASSYGLAGVVGELFF.

The chain combines TRBV5-1 with TRBJ2-7; no clear D. In germline, CDR1 is SGHRS, CDR2 YFSETQ. Trimming removed 1 base from V and 2 bases from J, with 13 bases in between. The CDR3 loop spans 15 amino acids. CDR3 nucleotide sequence: TGCGCCAGCAGCTTGACCTCACAAGATACCTACGAGCAGTACTTC. Its protein product is CASSLTSQDTYEQYF.

This chain joins TRBV7-3 and TRBJ2-3; 7 bases agree with TRBD2. Germline V gene lookup returns CDR1 SGHTA and CDR2 FQGTGA. The CDR3 has 16 residues. V lost 2 bases to trimming and J lost 5 bases; unmatched junction nucleotides: 10. CDR3 sequence reads: CASSLGALAGVDTQYF. In DNA form, the CDR3 reads TGTGCCAGCAGCTTAGGAGCACTCGCGGGAGTAGATACGCAGTATTTT.

The chain employs TRBV6-2 or TRBV6-3 and TRBJ2-1, with 12 positions matching TRBD2. This CDR3 region has 18 residues. CDR1 is MNHEY, CDR2 SVGEGT, per germline. J lost 13 bases, V lost 7 bases, and 23 bases had no gene match. The CDR3 DNA sequence: TGTGCCAGCACTGGGACTAGCGGGCAATTAGTTAATCTTGGGTATCAGTTCTTC. It specifies CASTGTSGQLVNLGYQFF.

V gene TRBV7-3 combines with J gene TRBJ2-4; a possible D gene is TRBD2 (5 bases). The germline V gene has CDR1 SGHTA and CDR2 FQGTGA. The V end lost 0 bases, the J end lost 8 bases, and 8 bases lay between the germline ends. The CDR3 extends over 13 amino acids. CDR3 amino acids: CASSLTRSDIQYF. DNA of the CDR3: TGTGCCAGCAGCTTAACGCGTAGCGACATTCAGTACTTC.

This clonotype was counted at least ten times. The chain combines TRBV20-1 with TRBJ1-4; D unclear. Germline V gene data show CDR1 as DFQATT and CDR2 as SNEGSKA (reference sequence). Trimming took 0 bases from V and 7 from J, leaving 9 bases between them. The CDR3 loop spans 13 amino acids. The CDR3 DNA is TGCAGTGCTAGAGACGACCGGAGTGAAAAACTGTTTTTT. Protein product: CSARDDRSEKLFF.

The rearrangement links TRBV5-1 to TRBJ2-7; 9 positions match TRBD1. Trimming at V came to 2 bases and at J to 4 bases, leaving 7 bases not matched to a gene. Germline loops: CDR1 SGHRS, CDR2 YFSETQ. CDR3 length: 15 residues. CDR3 in amino acids: CASSFRETGGYEQYF. The CDR3 DNA sequence: TGCGCCAGCAGCTTCAGGGAGACAGGGGGGTACGAGCAGTACTTC.

This clonotype was seen a few times. V and J are TRBV24-1 and TRBJ2-1; 8 bases are a match to TRBD1. The germline V gene has CDR1 KGHDR and CDR2 SFDVKD. The CDR3 has 15 amino acids. The V segment lost 1 base and the J segment 10 bases; nucleotides outside the gene matches: 8. The CDR3: CATSDFLGRGREQFF. In DNA, the CDR3 is TGTGCCACCAGTGATTTCTTGGGCAGGGGGCGCGAGCAGTTCTTC.

This rearrangement joins TRBV6-6 to TRBJ2-6; possibly TRBD2 for D (6 bases). The CDR3 loop spans 16 amino acids. V was cut by 6 bases and J by 0 bases, with 12 bases left in between. The germline CDR1 and CDR2 sequences are MNHNY and SVGAGI (reference sequence). CDR3 DNA sequence: TGTGCCAGCAGCCGGGACGGGGGCTCTGGGGCCAACGTCCTGACTTTC. This encodes CASSRDGGSGANVLTF.

This chain links TRBV7-3 with TRBJ2-2; TRBD2 matches 7 bases. CDR3 length: 17 amino acids. Trimming at V came to 1 base and at J to 4 bases, leaving 9 bases not matched to a gene. Germline V gene sequence: CDR1 SGHTA, CDR2 FQGTGA. DNA of the CDR3: TGTGCCAGCAGCTTAAGAGCGGCGGGAGTAGGCACCGGGGAGCTGTTTTTT. This gives the protein CASSLRAAGVGTGELFF. Supplemented by reference TRBV7-3 and TRBJ2-2, the full variable domain reads GAGVSQTPSNKVTEKGKYVELRCDPISGHTALYWYRQSLGQGPEFLIYFQGTGAADDSGLPNDRFFAVRPEGSVSTLKIQRTERGDSAVYLCASSLRAAGVGTGELFFGEGSRLTVL.

This clonotype is a singleton in its sample. The V gene is TRBV7-3, the J gene TRBJ2-7; D gene ambiguous. CDR1 is SGHTA and CDR2 is FQGTGA in the germline V gene. Trimming pared 5 bases from V and 3 bases from J, leaving 11 bases between. The CDR3 length is 13 residues. The CDR3 coding sequence is TGTGCCAGCAGCCCGGACCCTGGCTACGAGCAGTACTTC. It encodes CASSPDPGYEQYF.

The sample holds many counts of this clonotype. V is TRBV6-2 or TRBV6-3 and J is TRBJ2-1; D possibly corresponds to TRBD2 (5 bases). The CDR3 is 16 residues long. Germline CDR1 reads MNHEY; CDR2 reads SVGEGT. V dropped 5 bases and J dropped 1 base, with 15 bases sitting between them. The CDR3 bases are TGTGCCAGCAGTGACCCCGGGGTCCGATCCTACAATGAGCAGTTCTTC. Translating gives CASSDPGVRSYNEQFF.

The sample holds a few counts of this clonotype. V usage is TRBV20-1 and J usage is TRBJ1-1, with TRBD1 matching over 8 bases. Germline loops: CDR1 DFQATT, CDR2 SNEGSKA (reference sequence). V shed 1 base, J shed 4 bases, and the junction held 5 bases outside the gene matches. The length of the CDR3 is 14 residues. The CDR3 DNA is TGCAGTGCTAGAGGGACAGGGTTGGGCACTGAAGCTTTCTTT. Protein: CSARGTGLGTEAFF.

The V call is TRBV6-6, the J call TRBJ2-7; 7 nucleotides agree with TRBD2. CDR1 and CDR2 from the germline V gene are MNHNY and SVGAGI (reference sequence). The junction had 6 bases not matched to a gene; V was cut back by 7 bases and J by 6 bases. This CDR3 has 12 residues. CDR3 DNA: TGTGCCAGCACCTGGGAGGGATCCGAGCAGTACTTC. Amino acid sequence: CASTWEGSEQYF.